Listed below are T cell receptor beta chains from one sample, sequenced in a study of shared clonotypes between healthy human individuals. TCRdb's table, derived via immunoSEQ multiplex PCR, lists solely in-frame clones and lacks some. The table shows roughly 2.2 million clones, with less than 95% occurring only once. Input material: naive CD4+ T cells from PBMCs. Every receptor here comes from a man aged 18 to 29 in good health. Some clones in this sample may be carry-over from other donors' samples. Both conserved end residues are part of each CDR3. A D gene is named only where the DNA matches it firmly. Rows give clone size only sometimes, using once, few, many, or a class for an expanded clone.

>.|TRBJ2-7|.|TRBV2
TGTGCCAGCAGTGAAAGCAGGATTGACGAGCAGTACTTC
CASSESRIDEQYF
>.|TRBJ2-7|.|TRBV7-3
TGTGCCAGCAGCTTAATCGGGACCCCGGGAGAGCAGTACTTC
CASSLIGTPGEQYF
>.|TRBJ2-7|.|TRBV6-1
TGTGCCAGCAGCCAATCCGGGACTTTCTCAAACGAGCAGTACTTC
CASSQSGTFSNEQYF
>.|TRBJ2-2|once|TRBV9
TGTGCCAGCAGGGGTCAAGTTAACACCGGGGAGCTGTTTTTT
CASRGQVNTGELFF
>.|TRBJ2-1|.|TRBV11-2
TGTGCCAGCAGCTTAGTCTGGCCAAGCGAGGGGTATGAGCAGTTCTTC
CASSLVWPSEGYEQFF
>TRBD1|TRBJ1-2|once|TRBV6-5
TGTGCCAGCAGTCCCGGGACAGGGAGCCTCTATGGCTACACCTTC
CASSPGTGSLYGYTF
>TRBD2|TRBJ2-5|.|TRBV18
TGTGCCAGCTCAACCACTGGCGGGGGGTACCAAGAGACCCAGTACTTC
CASSTTGGGYQETQYF
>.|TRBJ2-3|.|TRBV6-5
TGTGCCAGCAGACTCGGGGGAACTAGCACAGATACGCAGTATTTT
CASRLGGTSTDTQYF
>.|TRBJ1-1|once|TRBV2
TGTGCCAGCAGTGACAGACAGAGCGAAGGGCACACTGAAGCTTTCTTT
CASSDRQSEGHTEAFF
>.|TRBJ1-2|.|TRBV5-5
TGTGCCAGCAGCCAGAGTTCCTATGGCTACACCTTC
CASSQSSYGYTF
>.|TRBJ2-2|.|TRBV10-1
TGCGCCAGCAGTGGTGACGGGGAGCTGTTTTTT
CASSGDGELFF
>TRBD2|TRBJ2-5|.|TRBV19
TGTGCCAGTAGTACTTATAGCGGGCCGGAGGAGACCCAGTACTTC
CASSTYSGPEETQYF
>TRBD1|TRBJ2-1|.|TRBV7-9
TGTGCCAGCAGCCCGTTGACAGGGCGCTCCTACAATGAGCAGTTCTTC
CASSPLTGRSYNEQFF
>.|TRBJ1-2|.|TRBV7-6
TGTGCCAGCAGCCTAGGAGGCAGGGACGGCTATGGCTACACCTTC
CASSLGGRDGYGYTF
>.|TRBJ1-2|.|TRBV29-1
TGCAGCGTGGGCCCAACCGGCTATGGCTACACCTTC
CSVGPTGYGYTF
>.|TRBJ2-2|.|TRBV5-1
TGCGCCAGCAGCTTGGTGGCCCGGGGCACCGGGGAGCTGTTTTTT
CASSLVARGTGELFF
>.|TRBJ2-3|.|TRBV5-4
TGCGCCAGCAGCCAAGGAGCCAGGGCGCGGGCAGATACGCAGTATTTT
CASSQGARARADTQYF
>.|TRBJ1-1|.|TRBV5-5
TGTGCCAGCAGCTTTAACATCTACACTGAAGCTTTCTTT
CASSFNIYTEAFF
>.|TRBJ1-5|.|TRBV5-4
TGTGCCAGCAGCTTGGCGGGGGCGGCTAGCAATCAGCCCCAGCATTTT
CASSLAGAASNQPQHF
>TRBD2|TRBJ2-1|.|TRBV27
TGTGCCAGCAGTGGACTAGCGGCAGTCGGCAACTTTGAGCAGTTCTTC
CASSGLAAVGNFEQFF
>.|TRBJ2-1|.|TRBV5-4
TGTGCCAGCAGCCCAGGGGACTACTCCTACAATGAGCAGTTCTTC
CASSPGDYSYNEQFF
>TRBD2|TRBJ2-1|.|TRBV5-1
TGCGCCAGCAGCTTGGGGCGACTAGCGGGAGGGTTATACAATGAGCAGTTCTTC
CASSLGRLAGGLYNEQFF
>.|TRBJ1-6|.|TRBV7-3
TGTGCCAGCAGCTCTCAGGGGCCCTCTAATTCACCCCTCCACTTT
CASSSQGPSNSPLHF
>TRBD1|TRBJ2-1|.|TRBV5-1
TGCGCCAGCAGCTTGGTCGGACAGGGGTTCGATGAGCAGTTCTTC
CASSLVGQGFDEQFF
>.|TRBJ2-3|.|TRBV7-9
TGTGCCAGCAGCTTAGCGCTAGGTTTGGCAGATACGCAGTATTTT
CASSLALGLADTQYF
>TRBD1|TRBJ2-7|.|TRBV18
TGTGCCAGCTCACCACTCGGGACAGGGGGGGACGAGCAGTACTTC
CASSPLGTGGDEQYF
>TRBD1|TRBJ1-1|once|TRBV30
TGTGCCTGGAGACGACAGGGACCCATGGCGGAGGCGGCTTTCTTT
CAWRRQGPMAEAAFF
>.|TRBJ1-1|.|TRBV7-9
TGTGCCAGCAGCTCTTATGACACCAACACTGAAGCTTTCTTT
CASSSYDTNTEAFF
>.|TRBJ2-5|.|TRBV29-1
TGCAGCGTTGGGGCCAAACGCCAAGAGACCCAGTACTTC
CSVGAKRQETQYF
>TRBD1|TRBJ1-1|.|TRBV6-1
TGTGCCAGCAGTGGGGACAGTGTCGGGGGCACTGAAGCTTTCTTT
CASSGDSVGGTEAFF
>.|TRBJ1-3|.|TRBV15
TGTGCCACCAGCAGACTCAGGAGCTCTGGAAACACCATATATTTT
CATSRLRSSGNTIYF
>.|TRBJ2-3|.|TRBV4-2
TGTGCCAGCAGCCCCTTGTCGGCTCCCTTGGGTACGCAGTATTTT
CASSPLSAPLGTQYF
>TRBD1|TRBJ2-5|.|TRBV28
TGTGCCAGCAGTAGCATATTCCGGACAGGGGGCCAGGAGACCCAGTACTTC
CASSSIFRTGGQETQYF
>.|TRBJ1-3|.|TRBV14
TGTGCCAGCAGCCGGCCTGGAACTGGAAACACCATATATTTT
CASSRPGTGNTIYF
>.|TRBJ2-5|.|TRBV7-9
TGTGCCAGCGAAGAGACCCAGTACTTC
CASEETQYF
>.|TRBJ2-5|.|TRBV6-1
TGTGCCAGCAGTGAAATTTCGATTGGGACCCCGCGCCCGACCAGAAAAGAGACCCAGTACTTC
CASSEISIGTPRPTRKETQYF
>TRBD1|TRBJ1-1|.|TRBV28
TGTGCCAGCAGTATACAGGGGTCTGAAGCTTTCTTT
CASSIQGSEAFF
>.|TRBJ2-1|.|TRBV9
TGTGCCAGCAGCGTATCGGGGGGCGGGAGAGTCCAGAATGAGCAGTTCTTC
CASSVSGGGRVQNEQFF
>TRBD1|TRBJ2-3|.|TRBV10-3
TGTGCCATCAGTGTCACAGGGGCTGGCGCAGATACGCAGTATTTT
CAISVTGAGADTQYF
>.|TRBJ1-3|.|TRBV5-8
TGTGCCAGCAGCCCGCCGGGAGGGTTTGCTGGAAACACCATATATTTT
CASSPPGGFAGNTIYF
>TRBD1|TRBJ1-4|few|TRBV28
TGTGCCAGCAGGGACAGGGGGAATGAAAAACTGTTTTTT
CASRDRGNEKLFF
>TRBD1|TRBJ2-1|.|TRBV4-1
TGCGCCAGCAGCCAAGTTCCGGGACAGGTGCTCAATGAGCAGTTCTTC
CASSQVPGQVLNEQFF
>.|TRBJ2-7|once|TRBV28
TGTGCCAGCAGTTTAATCGGGACGCAAAGCTCCTACGAGCAGTACTTC
CASSLIGTQSSYEQYF
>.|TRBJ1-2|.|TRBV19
TGTGCCAGTAGTATGGAGGGATTCTATGGCTACACCTTC
CASSMEGFYGYTF
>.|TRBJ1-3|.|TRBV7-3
TGTGCCAGCAGCCAAGGACCGAACTCTGGAAACACCATATATTTT
CASSQGPNSGNTIYF
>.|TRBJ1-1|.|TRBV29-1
TGCAGCGTTGAAAACAGGGCAGTTACTGAAGCTTTCTTT
CSVENRAVTEAFF
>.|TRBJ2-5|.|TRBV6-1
TGTGCCAGCACTAGAAAACCTGGCGTCCAAGAGACCCAGTACTTC
CASTRKPGVQETQYF
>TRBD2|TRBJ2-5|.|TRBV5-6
TGTGCCAGCGGGTCCCGTCTCTGGGACTATCAAGAGACCCAGTACTTC
CASGSRLWDYQETQYF
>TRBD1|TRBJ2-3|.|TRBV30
TGTGCCTGGAGTACCGGGACAGGATCTACAGATACGCAGTATTTT
CAWSTGTGSTDTQYF
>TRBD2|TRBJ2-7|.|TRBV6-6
TGTGCCAGCAGTAAGACTAGCGGGAGCGCCTACGAGCAGTACTTC
CASSKTSGSAYEQYF
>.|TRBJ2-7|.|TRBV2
TGTGCCAGCAGTGAAGCCTTTGGCGGCTACTCCTACGAGCAGTACTTC
CASSEAFGGYSYEQYF
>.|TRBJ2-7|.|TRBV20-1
TGCAGTGCTAGATCGGGACCCGAGCAGTACTTC
CSARSGPEQYF
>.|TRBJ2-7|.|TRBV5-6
TGTGCCAGCAGCTTGGGTACCACCCAAAATTTAGGGCAGTACTTC
CASSLGTTQNLGQYF
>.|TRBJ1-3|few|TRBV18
TGTGCCAGCTCACCACAAACAATGGTATCCGACACCATATATTTT
CASSPQTMVSDTIYF
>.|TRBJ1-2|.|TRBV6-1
TGTGCCAGCAGTAATGCTAACTATGGCTACACCTTC
CASSNANYGYTF
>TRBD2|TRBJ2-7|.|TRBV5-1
TGCGCCAGCAGCTTGGAACTAGCGGGAGCGGTCGAGCAGTACTTC
CASSLELAGAVEQYF